This TCR beta chain appears in the sequencing data of a study of PD-1 blockade in classical Hodgkin lymphoma. The study's findings and limits: By cycle point C4D1, TCR diversity had risen significantly in CD4+ cells (but not CD8+ cells).

Measured with immunoSEQ multiplex PCR; TCRdb has only the in-frame clones, and not every one. The sample has around 100,000 clones, less than 95% seen once. Time point of the sample: cycle 4 day 1 (C4D1), after about 6 weeks of nivolumab. After autologous stem cell transplantation all patients relapsed, and prior brentuximab vedotin exposure differed between cohorts. The length of the CDR3 is 14 residues. V was shortened by 1 base and J by 2 bases, with 8 bases between the two germline ends. Germline lookup yields CDR1 LGHNA and CDR2 YSLEER. In regard to this clone: The target antigen is unknown.

The receptor comes from a human donor with classical Hodgkin lymphoma. J is TRBJ1-1 and V is TRBV4-3; D is possibly TRBD1 (5 bases). Material: peripheral blood mononuclear cells (PBMCs), obtained before the fourth cycle of nivolumab. The CDR3 DNA reads TGCGCCAGCAGCCAAGTTGGGGGTAACACTGAAGCTTTCTTT. Translating it yields CASSQVGGNTEAFF.